The 8 T cell receptor beta chains presented below share a single source sample, sequenced in a study of cytomegalovirus exposure and HLA in healthy donors (dated by TCRdb to about 2017). Receptor amplification or capture employed the immunoSEQ multiplex PCR assay. A mixture of 60 forward primers for TCR Vbeta segments and 13 reverse primers for TCR Jbeta segments was used in the multiplex PCR. The clones in this table, taken by TCRdb from immuneACCESS, are in-frame only. Not every clone is retained; where verified, under half of the shortfall comes from an unresolved V gene, and the cause of the rest is unknown. Present in this sample are 150,000 to 200,000 clones, about 81% of which were seen just once. Of the sample, around 2% falls within the top ten clones. The specimen was PBMCs. The source is a man between 18 and 35 years old in good health and CMV-seronegative.

This clone was detected only a few times. The chain employs TRBV12-5 and TRBJ1-5, with D uncertain. From germline, CDR1 is LGHNT and CDR2 FRNRAP. Between the trimmed V and J ends, which lost 7 bases and 6 bases, there was a span of 10 bases. The CDR3 extends over 12 amino acids. The DNA of the CDR3 is TGTGCTAGTGCCATCTATCCTCAGCCCCAGCATTTT. This sequence encodes CASAIYPQPQHF.

The chain uses TRBV9 and TRBJ1-2, with 9 bases fitting TRBD1. The CDR3 length is 14 residues. J lost 3 bases, V lost 0 bases, and 0 bases had no gene match. From germline, CDR1 is SGDLS and CDR2 YYNGEE. In DNA form, the CDR3 reads TGTGCCAGCAGCGTAGGGACAGGGGACTATGGCTACACCTTC. Translating gives CASSVGTGDYGYTF.

About this clone: Germline and junction disagree at one end, which may indicate a read error. The rearrangement uses TRBV7-9 and TRBJ1-1; D gene ambiguous. Germline V gene data show CDR1 as SEHNR and CDR2 as FQNEAQ (reference sequence). The CDR3 extends over 11 amino acids. The CDR3 is CSSSLDLEAFF. In nucleotides, the CDR3 is TGTTCCAGCAGCTTGGACTTAGAAGCTTTCTTT.

The chain carries TRBV7-8 and TRBJ2-6, with a possible D match to TRBD1 (7 bases). Per germline, CDR1 SGHVS and CDR2 FQNEAQ. CDR3 length: 17 residues. The V end was cut by 2 bases, the J end by 2 bases, with 13 bases between. The CDR3: CASSLQGGLAGANVLTF. The DNA for the CDR3 is TGTGCCAGCAGCTTACAGGGGGGTCTTGCTGGGGCCAACGTCCTGACTTTC.

The chain links TRBV4-3 to TRBJ2-3; D is unclear. Per germline, CDR1 LGHNA and CDR2 YSLEER. V lost 4 bases and J lost 2, with 16 bases in between. The CDR3 has 16 amino acids. CDR3 protein: CASSPSYIADTDTQYF. For the CDR3, the DNA is TGCGCCAGCAGCCCTTCCTATATCGCGGACACAGATACGCAGTATTTT.

The CDR3 here is CASSRGSETEAFF. CDR3 sequence (DNA): TGTGCCAGCAGTAGGGGGAGCGAGACTGAAGCTTTCTTT. The chain links TRBV25-1 to TRBJ1-1; D perhaps matches TRBD1 (6 bases). This CDR3 spans 13 amino acids. In germline, CDR1 is MGHDK, CDR2 SYGVNS. The V gene lost 5 bases and the J gene lost 5 bases, with 12 bases spanning the gap.

This rearrangement joins TRBV27 to TRBJ1-4; D is possibly TRBD1 (6 bases). V lost 9 bases and J 8 bases, leaving 13 bases between the germline ends. The germline V gene encodes CDR1 MNHEY and CDR2 SMNVEV (reference sequence). This CDR3 is built from 12 residues. CDR3 DNA: TGTGCCAGGGGGGGGCTTAGCGAAAAACTGTTTTTT. As protein: CARGGLSEKLFF.

The rearrangement joins TRBV9 to TRBJ2-7; the match to TRBD1 covers 7 bases. Germline V gene data show CDR1 as SGDLS and CDR2 as YYNGEE. The J segment lost 2 bases and the V segment lost 3 bases, leaving 8 bases of the junction unmatched. The CDR3 sequence is 15 residues long. DNA of the CDR3: TGTGCCAGCAGCGATGGTACAGGGGTCCCCTACGAGCAGTACTTC. Translating it yields CASSDGTGVPYEQYF. The full variable domain, rest sourced from reference TRBV9 and TRBJ2-7, is DSGVTQTPKHLITATGQRVTLRCSPRSGDLSVYWYQQSLDQGLQFLIQYYNGEERAKGNILERFSAQQFPDLHSELNLSSLELGDSALYFCASSDGTGVPYEQYFGPGTRLTVT.